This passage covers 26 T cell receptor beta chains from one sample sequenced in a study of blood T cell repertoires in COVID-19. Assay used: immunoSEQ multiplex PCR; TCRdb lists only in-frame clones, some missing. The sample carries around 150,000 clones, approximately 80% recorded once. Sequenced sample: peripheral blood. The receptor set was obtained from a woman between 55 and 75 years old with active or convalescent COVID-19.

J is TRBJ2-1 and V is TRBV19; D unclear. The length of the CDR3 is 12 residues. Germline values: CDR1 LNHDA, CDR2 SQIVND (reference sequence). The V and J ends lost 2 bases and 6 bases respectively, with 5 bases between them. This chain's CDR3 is CASSILPNEQFF. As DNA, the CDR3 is TGTGCCAGTAGTATACTACCCAATGAGCAGTTCTTC.

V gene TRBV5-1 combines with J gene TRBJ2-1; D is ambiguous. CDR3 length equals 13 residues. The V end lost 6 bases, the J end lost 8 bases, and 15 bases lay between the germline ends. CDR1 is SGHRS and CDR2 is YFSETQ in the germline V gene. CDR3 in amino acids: CASKNTVADEQFF. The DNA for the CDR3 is TGCGCCAGCAAAAACACAGTGGCTGATGAGCAGTTCTTC.

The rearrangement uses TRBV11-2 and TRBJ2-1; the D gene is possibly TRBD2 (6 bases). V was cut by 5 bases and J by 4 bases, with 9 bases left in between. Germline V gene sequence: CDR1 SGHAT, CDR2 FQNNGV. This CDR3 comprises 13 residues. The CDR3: CASSPGTYNEQFF. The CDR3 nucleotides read TGTGCCAGCAGCCCCGGGACTTACAATGAGCAGTTCTTC.

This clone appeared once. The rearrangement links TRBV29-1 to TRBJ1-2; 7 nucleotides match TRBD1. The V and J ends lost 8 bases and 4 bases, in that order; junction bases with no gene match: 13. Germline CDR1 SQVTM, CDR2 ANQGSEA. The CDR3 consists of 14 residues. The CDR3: CSTASDRVSYGYTF. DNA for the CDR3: TGCAGCACCGCGAGTGACAGGGTTTCCTATGGCTACACCTTC.

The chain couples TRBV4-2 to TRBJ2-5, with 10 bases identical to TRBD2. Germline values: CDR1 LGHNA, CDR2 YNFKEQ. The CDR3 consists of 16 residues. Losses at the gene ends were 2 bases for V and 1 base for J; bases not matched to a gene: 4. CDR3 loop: CASSQKTSGVQETQYF. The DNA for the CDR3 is TGTGCCAGCAGCCAAAAAACTAGCGGGGTCCAAGAGACCCAGTACTTC.

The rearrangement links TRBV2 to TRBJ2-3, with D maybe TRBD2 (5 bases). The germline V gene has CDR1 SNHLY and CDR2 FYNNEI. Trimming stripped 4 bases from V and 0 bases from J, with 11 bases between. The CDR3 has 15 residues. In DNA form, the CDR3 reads TGTGCCAGCAGTGGAGCTAGCAGTAGCACAGATACGCAGTATTTT. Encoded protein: CASSGASSSTDTQYF. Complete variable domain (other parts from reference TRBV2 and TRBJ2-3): EPEVTQTPSHQVTQMGQEVILRCVPISNHLYFYWYRQILGQKVEFLVSFYNNEISEKSEIFDDQFSVERPDGSNFTLKIRSTKLEDSAMYFCASSGASSSTDTQYFGPGTRLTVL.

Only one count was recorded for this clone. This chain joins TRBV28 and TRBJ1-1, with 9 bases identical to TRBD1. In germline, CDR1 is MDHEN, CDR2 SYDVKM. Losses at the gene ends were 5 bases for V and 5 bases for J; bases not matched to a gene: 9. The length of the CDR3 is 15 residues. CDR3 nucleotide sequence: TGTGCCAGCAGTCTAGGACAGGGGTATCGGACTGAAGCTTTCTTT. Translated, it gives CASSLGQGYRTEAFF.

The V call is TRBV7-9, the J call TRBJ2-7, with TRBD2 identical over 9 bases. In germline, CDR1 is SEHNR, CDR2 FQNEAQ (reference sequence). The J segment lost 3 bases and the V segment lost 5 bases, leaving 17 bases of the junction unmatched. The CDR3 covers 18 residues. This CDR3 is CASSAPASGAGGVYEQYF. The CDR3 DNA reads TGTGCCAGCAGCGCCCCTGCGTCTGGAGCGGGAGGTGTCTACGAGCAGTACTTC. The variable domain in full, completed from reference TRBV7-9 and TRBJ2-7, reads DTGVSQNPRHKITKRGQNVTFRCDPISEHNRLYWYRQTLGQGPEFLTYFQNEAQLEKSRLLSDRFSAERPKGSFSTLEIQRTEQGDSAMYLCASSAPASGAGGVYEQYFGPGTRLTVT.

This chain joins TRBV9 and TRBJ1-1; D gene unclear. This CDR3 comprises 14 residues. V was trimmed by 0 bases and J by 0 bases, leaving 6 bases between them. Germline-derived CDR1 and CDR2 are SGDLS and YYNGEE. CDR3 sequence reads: CASSVGSMNTEAFF. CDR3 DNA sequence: TGTGCCAGCAGCGTAGGTAGTATGAACACTGAAGCTTTCTTT.

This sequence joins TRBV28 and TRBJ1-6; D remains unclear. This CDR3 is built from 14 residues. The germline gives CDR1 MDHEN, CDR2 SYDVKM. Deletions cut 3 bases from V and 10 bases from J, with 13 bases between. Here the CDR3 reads CASSFRGRGSPLHF. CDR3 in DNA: TGTGCCAGCAGTTTTCGCGGCAGAGGGTCACCCCTCCACTTT.

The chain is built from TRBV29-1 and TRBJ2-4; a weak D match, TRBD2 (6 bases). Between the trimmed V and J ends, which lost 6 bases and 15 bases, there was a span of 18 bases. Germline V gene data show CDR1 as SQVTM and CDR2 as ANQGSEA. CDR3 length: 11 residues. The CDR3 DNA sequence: TGCAGCGTCACGGGACTCCCCGCACGGTACTTC. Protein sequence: CSVTGLPARYF.

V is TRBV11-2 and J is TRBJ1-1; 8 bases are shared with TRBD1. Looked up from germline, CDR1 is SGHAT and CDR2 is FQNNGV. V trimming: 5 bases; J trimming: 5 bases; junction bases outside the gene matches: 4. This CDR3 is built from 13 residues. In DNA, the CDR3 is TGTGCCAGCAGCCTCAGGGGGCGGACTGAAGCTTTCTTT. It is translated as CASSLRGRTEAFF.

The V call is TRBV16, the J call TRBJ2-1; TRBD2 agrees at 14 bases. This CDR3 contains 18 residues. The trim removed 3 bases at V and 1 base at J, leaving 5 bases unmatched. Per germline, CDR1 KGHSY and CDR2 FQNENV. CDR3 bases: TGTGCCAGCAGCCAGGCCGGGACTAGCGGGGGTTCCTACAATGAGCAGTTCTTC. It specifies CASSQAGTSGGSYNEQFF.

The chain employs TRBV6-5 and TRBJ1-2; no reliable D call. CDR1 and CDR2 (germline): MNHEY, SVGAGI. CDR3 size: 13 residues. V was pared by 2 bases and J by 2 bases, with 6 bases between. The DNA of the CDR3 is TGTGCCAGCAGTTACGACGGGAACTATGGCTACACCTTC. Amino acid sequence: CASSYDGNYGYTF.

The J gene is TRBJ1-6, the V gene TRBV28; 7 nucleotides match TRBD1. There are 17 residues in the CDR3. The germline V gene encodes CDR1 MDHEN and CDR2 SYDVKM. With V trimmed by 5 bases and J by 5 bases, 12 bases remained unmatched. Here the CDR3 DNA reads TGTGCCAGCAGTCGCGTCACAGGGGATATCGATAATTCACCCCTCCACTTT. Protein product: CASSRVTGDIDNSPLHF.

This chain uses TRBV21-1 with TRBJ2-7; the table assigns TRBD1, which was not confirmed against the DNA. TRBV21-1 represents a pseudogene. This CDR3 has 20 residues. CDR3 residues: CASSALRGDRGDKRSYEQYV. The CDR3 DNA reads TGTGCCAGCAGCGCCCTCAGGGGGGACAGGGGCGATAAAAGATCCTACGAGCAGTACGTC.

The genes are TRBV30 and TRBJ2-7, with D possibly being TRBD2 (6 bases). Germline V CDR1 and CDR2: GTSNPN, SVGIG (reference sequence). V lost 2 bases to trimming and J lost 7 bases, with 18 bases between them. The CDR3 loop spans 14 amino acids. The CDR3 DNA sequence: TGTGCCTGGAGTAAGGGCGGGGATCTCGGAGAGCAGTACTTC. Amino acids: CAWSKGGDLGEQYF.

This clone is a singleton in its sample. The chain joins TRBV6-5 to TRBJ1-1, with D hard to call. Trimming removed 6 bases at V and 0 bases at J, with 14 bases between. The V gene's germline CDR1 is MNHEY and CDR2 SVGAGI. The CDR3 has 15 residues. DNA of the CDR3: TGTGCCAGCAGCCACCAAAGGGAGCTGAACACTGAAGCTTTCTTT. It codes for CASSHQRELNTEAFF.

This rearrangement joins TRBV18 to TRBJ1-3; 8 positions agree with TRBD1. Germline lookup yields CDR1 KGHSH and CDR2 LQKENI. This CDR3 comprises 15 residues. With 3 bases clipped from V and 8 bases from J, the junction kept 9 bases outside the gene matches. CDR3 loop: CASSPGQGLRDTIYF. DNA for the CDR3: TGTGCCAGCTCACCCGGACAGGGACTTCGGGACACCATATATTTT.

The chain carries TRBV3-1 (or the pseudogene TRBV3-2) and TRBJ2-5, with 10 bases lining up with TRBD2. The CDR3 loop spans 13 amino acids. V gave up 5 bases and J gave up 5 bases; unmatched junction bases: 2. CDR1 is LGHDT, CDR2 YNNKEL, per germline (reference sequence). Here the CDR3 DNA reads TGTGCCAGCAGCTTTAGCGGGGGGGAGACCCAGTACTTC. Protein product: CASSFSGGETQYF.

For the CDR3, the DNA is TGTGCCAGCAGCCAAGGTACGACAGAACCATATGGCTACACCTTC. Translated: CASSQGTTEPYGYTF. V and J are TRBV3-1 (or the pseudogene TRBV3-2) and TRBJ1-2, with a tentative D call TRBD1 (5 bases). Between the trimmed V and J ends, which lost 1 base and 5 bases, there was a span of 14 bases. The CDR3 runs 15 residues. Germline V lookup: CDR1 LGHDT, CDR2 YNNKEL (reference sequence).

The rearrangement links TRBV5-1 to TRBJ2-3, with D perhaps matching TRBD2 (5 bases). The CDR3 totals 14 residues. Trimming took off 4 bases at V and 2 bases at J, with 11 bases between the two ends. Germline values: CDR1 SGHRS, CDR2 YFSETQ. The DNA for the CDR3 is TGCGCCAGCAGCCCGGGAAAGCCCACAGATACGCAGTATTTT. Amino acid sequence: CASSPGKPTDTQYF.

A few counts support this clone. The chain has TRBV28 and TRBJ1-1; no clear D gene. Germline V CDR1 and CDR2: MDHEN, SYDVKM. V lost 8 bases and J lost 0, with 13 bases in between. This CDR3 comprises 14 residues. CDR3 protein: CASSVVSVNTEAFF. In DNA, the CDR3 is TGTGCCAGCTCGGTGGTTAGCGTGAACACTGAAGCTTTCTTT. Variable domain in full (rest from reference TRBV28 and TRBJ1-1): DVKVTQSSRYLVKRTGEKVFLECVQDMDHENMFWYRQDPGLGLRLIYFSYDVKMKEKGDIPEGYSVSREKKERFSLILESASTNQTSMYLCASSVVSVNTEAFFGQGTRLTVV.

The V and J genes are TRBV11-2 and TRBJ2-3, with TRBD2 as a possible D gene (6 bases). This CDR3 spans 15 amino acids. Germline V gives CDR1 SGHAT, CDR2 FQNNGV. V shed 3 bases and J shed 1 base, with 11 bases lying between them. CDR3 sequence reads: CASSFLGGGTDTQYF. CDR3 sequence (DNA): TGTGCCAGCAGCTTCTTAGGCGGGGGCACAGATACGCAGTATTTT.

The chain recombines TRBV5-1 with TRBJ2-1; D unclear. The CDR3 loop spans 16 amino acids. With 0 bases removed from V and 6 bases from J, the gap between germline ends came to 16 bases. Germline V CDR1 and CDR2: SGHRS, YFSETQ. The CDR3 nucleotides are TGCGCCAGCAGCTTGGCCGTAGAGAAGACAATCAATGAGCAGTTCTTC. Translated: CASSLAVEKTINEQFF.

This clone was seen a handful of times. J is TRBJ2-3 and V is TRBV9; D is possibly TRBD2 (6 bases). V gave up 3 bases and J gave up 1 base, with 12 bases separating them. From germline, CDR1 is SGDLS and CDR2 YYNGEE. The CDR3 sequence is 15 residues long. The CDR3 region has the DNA TGTGCCAGCAGCGGGGGGACTTGGGGCACAGATACGCAGTATTTT. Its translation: CASSGGTWGTDTQYF.